The 28 T cell receptor beta chains reported below all come from one sample, sequenced in a study of T-cell reconstitution after alpha-beta-depleted transplantation in children. Preparing the TCRbeta library involved the use of unique molecular identifiers. TCRdb independently ran MiXCR on the PCR reads; one entry per CDR3 protein. Among about 600,000 distinct CDR3 sequences, 23% were seen once, and the ten largest hold roughly an eighth. The sequenced sample was PBMCs, mostly from graft donor cells, obtained 360 days after TCRalphabeta/CD19-depleted stem cell transplant. Receptor source: a boy younger than two who had a stem cell transplant for acute myeloid leukemia, so the T cells may come from the graft donor.

Many counts were recorded for this clonotype. CDR3 in DNA: TGCAGCGTTGATAAGGGAGGGGCAACTAATGAAAAACTGTTTTTT. Its protein product is CSVDKGGATNEKLFF. The chain carries TRBV29-1 and TRBJ1-4, with D maybe TRBD1 (5 bases). The V end lost 3 bases, the J end lost 0 bases, and 11 bases lay between the germline ends. Germline lookup yields CDR1 SQVTM and CDR2 ANQGSEA. This CDR3 contains 15 residues.

The rearrangement uses TRBV5-1 and TRBJ2-1; D is ambiguous. V lost 4 bases, J lost 7 bases, and 9 bases lay in between. The CDR3 runs to 12 residues. Germline CDR1 is SGHRS and CDR2 is YFSETQ. The CDR3 DNA reads TGCGCCAGCAGCGCCGAAAGGAATGAGCAGTTCTTC. Translated: CASSAERNEQFF.

The V and J genes are TRBV6-1 and TRBJ1-1; D call uncertain. This CDR3 has 13 amino acids. Between the trimmed V and J ends, which lost 5 bases and 3 bases, there was a span of 10 bases. Germline V gene data show CDR1 as MNHNS and CDR2 as SASEGT. The CDR3 coding sequence is TGTGCCAGCAGTCAGAGACTGGACACTGAAGCTTTCTTT. This codes for CASSQRLDTEAFF.

This clonotype was picked up one time. Given the absence of the conserved phenylalanine or tryptophan at the CDR3 end, a read error is likely. The chain employs TRBV20-1 and TRBJ2-1; D might be TRBD1 (6 bases). The CDR3 loop spans 15 amino acids. The V end lost 2 bases, the J end lost 4 bases, and 15 bases lay between the germline ends. CDR1 is DFQATT and CDR2 is SNEGSKA in the germline V gene (reference sequence). Here the CDR3 DNA reads TGCAGTGCTAGAATATCTCTCGGACAGTACAATGAGCAGTTCTCC. Translated, it gives CSARISLGQYNEQFS.

This clonotype was seen many times. The V and J genes are TRBV4-3 and TRBJ2-7; D is perhaps TRBD1 or TRBD2 (5 bases each). V was trimmed by 0 bases and J by 2 bases, leaving 14 bases between them. The CDR3 spans 16 residues. Germline CDR1 and CDR2: LGHNA and YSLEER. The chain's CDR3 is CASSQDLPQGPYEQYF. In nucleotides, the CDR3 is TGCGCCAGCAGCCAAGATCTCCCCCAGGGACCCTACGAGCAGTACTTC.

This clonotype was picked up a small number of times. V is TRBV9 and J is TRBJ2-1, with 8 bases identical to TRBD1. Germline V gene lookup returns CDR1 SGDLS and CDR2 YYNGEE. The V gene end was trimmed by 0 bases and the J gene end by 5 bases; junction bases not matched to a gene: 7. The CDR3 is 16 amino acids. The CDR3 bases are TGTGCCAGCAGCGTAGCTACCAGGGGGCCTAACAATGAGCAGTTCTTC. Protein: CASSVATRGPNNEQFF.

This clonotype was detected many times. The chain joins TRBV28 to TRBJ2-3; 9 nucleotides line up with TRBD2. After removal of 5 bases from V and 2 bases from J, the junction contained 14 bases not matched to a gene. Germline CDR1 MDHEN, CDR2 SYDVKM. The CDR3 extends over 18 amino acids. CDR3 DNA: TGTGCCAGCAGTCCCATATTCTTAGCGGGGGCCTACACAGATACGCAGTATTTT. Protein sequence: CASSPIFLAGAYTDTQYF. The full variable domain, with the rest looked up from reference TRBV28 and TRBJ2-3, is DVKVTQSSRYLVKRTGEKVFLECVQDMDHENMFWYRQDPGLGLRLIYFSYDVKMKEKGDIPEGYSVSREKKERFSLILESASTNQTSMYLCASSPIFLAGAYTDTQYFGPGTRLTVL.

This clonotype was picked up a small number of times. The CDR3 sequence: CASVSGTETQYF. The CDR3 DNA is TGTGCCAGCGTATCGGGGACAGAGACCCAGTACTTC. The chain carries TRBV12-3 or TRBV12-4 and TRBJ2-5; TRBD1 or TRBD2 may be the D gene (5 bases each). Trimming removed 8 bases at V and 4 bases at J, with 11 bases between. This CDR3 spans 12 amino acids.

The chain links TRBV9 to TRBJ2-3; the match to TRBD1 covers 7 bases. V dropped 3 bases and J dropped 3; count of bases not matched to a gene: 7. The CDR3 totals 15 residues. Germline-derived CDR1 and CDR2 are SGDLS and YYNGEE. This CDR3 is CASSEEGARTDTQYF. The CDR3 region has the DNA TGTGCCAGCAGCGAAGAGGGGGCCCGGACAGATACGCAGTATTTT.

This sequence joins TRBV20-1 and TRBJ2-6, with D uncertain. The V gene's germline CDR1 is DFQATT and CDR2 SNEGSKA (reference sequence). Deletions cut 2 bases from V and 4 bases from J, with 9 bases between. CDR3 size: 14 residues. CDR3 nucleotides: TGCAGTGCTAGATGGAACTCCGGGGCCAACGTCCTGACTTTC. Translation: CSARWNSGANVLTF.

This chain links TRBV11-3 with TRBJ1-2; perhaps TRBD1 as D (5 bases). The CDR3 runs to 12 residues. Germline V gene data show CDR1 as SGHNT and CDR2 as YENEEA. Trimming took off 9 bases at V and 8 bases at J, with 16 bases between the two ends. This CDR3 is CASEAGRDGYTF. In DNA form, the CDR3 reads TGTGCCAGTGAGGCGGGTAGGGACGGCTACACCTTC.

In this sample, this clonotype turned up many times. This rearrangement joins TRBV4-3 to TRBJ1-1; D may be TRBD1 (5 bases). Germline CDR1 LGHNA, CDR2 YSLEER. V lost 4 bases, J lost 10 bases, and 16 bases lay in between. This CDR3 is built from 13 residues. For the CDR3, the DNA is TGCGCCAGCAGCCTAGGGGTAGAAAGTTTAGCTTTCTTT. Translating it yields CASSLGVESLAFF.

This clonotype was counted at least ten times. This chain links TRBV7-8 with TRBJ1-1, with D tentatively TRBD1 (5 bases). This CDR3 has 12 residues. With 3 bases removed from V and 10 bases from J, the gap between germline ends came to 12 bases. Germline V gene lookup returns CDR1 SGHVS and CDR2 FQNEAQ. The CDR3 nucleotides are TGTGCCAGCAGCTTGGGGACCGGCGGAGCTTTCTTT. Translating gives CASSLGTGGAFF.

V is TRBV7-9 and J is TRBJ2-1; D may be TRBD2 (5 bases). The length of the CDR3 is 14 residues. Germline V gene lookup returns CDR1 SEHNR and CDR2 FQNEAQ (reference sequence). V lost 5 bases to trimming and J lost 5 bases, with 13 bases between them. The CDR3 DNA is TGTGCCAGCAGCCTGGAGGTAGCCAACAATGAGCAGTTCTTC. Translating it yields CASSLEVANNEQFF.

This clonotype was recorded at least ten times. The genes are TRBV12-3 or TRBV12-4 and TRBJ1-1; D is possibly TRBD1 (6 bases). This CDR3 spans 14 amino acids. Trimming removed 6 bases at V and 5 bases at J, with 16 bases between. The DNA for the CDR3 is TGTGCCAGCAGAGACGACAGGTCCGCAACTGAAGCTTTCTTT. Its protein product is CASRDDRSATEAFF.

The chain joins TRBV12-3 or TRBV12-4 to TRBJ1-5; tentatively, D is TRBD1 (6 bases). Trimming took 4 bases from V and 3 from J, leaving 13 bases between them. The CDR3 is 15 amino acids. The CDR3 is CASSSHTGFNQPQHF. The CDR3 nucleotides are TGTGCCAGCAGTTCCCATACAGGGTTCAATCAGCCCCAGCATTTT.

This clonotype was counted once. V and J are TRBV7-2 and TRBJ2-7, with TRBD2 identical over 8 bases. Germline V lookup: CDR1 SGHTA, CDR2 FQGNSA. Losses at the gene ends were 6 bases for V and 3 bases for J; bases not matched to a gene: 10. The CDR3 extends over 15 amino acids. For the CDR3, the DNA is TGTGCCAGCAGTCCTCGGGGGGGGCCAAGCTACGAGCAGTACTTC. It specifies CASSPRGGPSYEQYF. Drawing the rest from reference TRBV7-2 and TRBJ2-7, the complete variable domain is GAGVSQSPSNKVTEKGKDVELRCDPISGHTALYWYRQSLGQGLEFLIYFQGNSAPDKSGLPSDRFSAERTGGSVSTLTIQRTQQEDSAVYLCASSPRGGPSYEQYFGPGTRLTVT.

The chain links TRBV12-3 or TRBV12-4 to TRBJ2-6, with 9 positions matching TRBD2. With V trimmed by 6 bases and J by 2 bases, 8 bases remained unmatched. CDR3 size: 17 residues. The CDR3 nucleotides are TGTGCCAGCAGCAGGAATAGCGGGGGACCTGGGGCCAACGTCCTGACTTTC. It codes for CASSRNSGGPGANVLTF.

This clonotype was observed at least ten times. This chain connects TRBV29-1 to TRBJ2-3; perhaps TRBD1 as D (6 bases). Per germline, CDR1 SQVTM and CDR2 ANQGSEA. The CDR3 has 13 residues. Trimming pared 6 bases from V and 0 bases from J, leaving 10 bases between. DNA for the CDR3: TGCAGCGTACAGGGCGCTAGCACAGATACGCAGTATTTT. It codes for CSVQGASTDTQYF.

This rearrangement joins TRBV11-2 to TRBJ2-6; 7 bases fit TRBD1. Germline V CDR1 and CDR2: SGHAT, FQNNGV. This CDR3 contains 19 residues. V gave up 2 bases and J gave up 4 bases; unmatched junction bases: 14. CDR3 residues: CASSLQTGSRLMGANVLTF. For the CDR3, the DNA is TGTGCCAGCAGCTTACAGACAGGGAGTAGGCTGATGGGGGCCAACGTCCTGACTTTC.

This chain joins TRBV4-3 and TRBJ2-7; TRBD1 aligns across 9 bases. The length of the CDR3 is 14 residues. Trimming cost V 3 bases and J 3 bases; bases outside gene matches: 3. Germline V gene data show CDR1 as LGHNA and CDR2 as YSLEER. The CDR3 DNA reads TGCGCCAGCAGCCACGGACAGGGGTACTACGAGCAGTACTTC. Its translation is CASSHGQGYYEQYF.

This clonotype has a count of ten or more. The CDR3 spells CASSQRGLAGFYNEQFF. The CDR3 nucleotides are TGTGCCAGCAGCCAACGGGGACTAGCGGGGTTCTACAATGAGCAGTTCTTC. This rearrangement joins TRBV6-1 to TRBJ2-1; the match to TRBD2 covers 13 bases. The CDR3 spans 17 residues. CDR1 is MNHNS, CDR2 SASEGT, per germline. V gave up 6 bases and J gave up 3 bases; unmatched junction bases: 8.

V is TRBV12-3 or TRBV12-4 and J is TRBJ1-2; D remains unclear. The V end was cut by 6 bases, the J end by 8 bases, with 16 bases between. This CDR3 is built from 13 residues. The CDR3 here is CASSYSTVSGYTF. The CDR3, as DNA: TGTGCCAGCAGCTACTCGACTGTGTCCGGCTACACCTTC.

This clonotype was counted only a few times. The CDR3 protein is CASSPGGNPYEQYF. CDR3 sequence (DNA): TGTGCCAGCAGTCCGGGGGGGAACCCCTACGAGCAGTACTTC. The chain recombines TRBV9 with TRBJ2-7; 8 bases align to TRBD2. Germline V gene sequence: CDR1 SGDLS, CDR2 YYNGEE. The CDR3 runs to 14 residues. Losses at the gene ends were 5 bases for V and 2 bases for J; bases not matched to a gene: 6. Full variable domain (remainder filled in from reference TRBV9 and TRBJ2-7): DSGVTQTPKHLITATGQRVTLRCSPRSGDLSVYWYQQSLDQGLQFLIQYYNGEERAKGNILERFSAQQFPDLHSELNLSSLELGDSALYFCASSPGGNPYEQYFGPGTRLTVT.

To note about this clonotype: Germline and junction disagree at one end, which may indicate a read error. The DNA of the CDR3 is TGCGCCAGCAGCCAGGGTTCTAGCGGGGGGTCGTTCTGG. It is translated as CASSQGSSGGSFW. V usage is TRBV4-3 and J usage is TRBJ2-1, with 11 positions matching TRBD2. CDR1 is LGHNA, CDR2 YSLEER, per germline. The CDR3 sequence is 13 residues long.

The CDR3 bases are TGTGCCAGCAGCGTATTGGACAGGGGGACCCAGTACGTC. This gives the protein CASSVLDRGTQYV. The chain recombines TRBV9 with TRBJ2-7; 10 nucleotides align to TRBD1. The CDR3 is 13 residues long. Germline-derived CDR1 and CDR2 are SGDLS and YYNGEE. The V segment lost 1 base and the J segment 10 bases; nucleotides outside the gene matches: 5.

The rearrangement links TRBV6-1 to TRBJ2-4; D not certain. CDR3 size: 14 residues. Trimming shortened V by 4 bases and J by 6 bases, and 13 bases separated the two germline ends. The germline V gene encodes CDR1 MNHNS and CDR2 SASEGT. In DNA form, the CDR3 reads TGTGCCAGCAGTGGACTCCCCTGGGGAAACATTCAGTACTTC. Translation gives CASSGLPWGNIQYF.

The chain joins TRBV5-1 to TRBJ2-1, with D possibly TRBD2 on 6 matching bases. CDR3 length: 15 residues. Germline CDR1 SGHRS, CDR2 YFSETQ. The V and J ends lost 2 bases and 0 bases respectively, with 9 bases between them. The CDR3 reads CASSFRDSSYNEQFF. The CDR3 coding sequence is TGCGCCAGCAGCTTCAGGGACTCCTCCTACAATGAGCAGTTCTTC.